One and the same sample provided the 19 T cell receptor beta chains below, sequenced in a study of T cells in Graves' hyperthyroidism and ophthalmopathy. The TCR beta CDR3 regions underwent amplification using RNA transcripts as the source. With the HTBI primer set, the TCR CDR3 went through a first round of RT-PCR. TCRdb re-called the multiplex PCR reads with MiXCR, one entry per CDR3 protein. The repertoire includes approximately 370,000 distinct CDR3 sequences, about a sixth of them detected once, and around 35% sits in the top ten. Sequencing was performed on blood. These receptor sequences come from a woman under 40 with Graves' hyperthyroidism that later progressed to Graves' ophthalmopathy.

This clonotype was observed many times. The gene calls are TRBV27 and TRBJ1-5, with D unresolved. The CDR3 sequence is 13 residues long. V lost 0 bases and J 5 bases, leaving 5 bases between the germline ends. Germline loops: CDR1 MNHEY, CDR2 SMNVEV (reference sequence). Here the CDR3 DNA reads TGTGCCAGCAGTTTATCGCAGGATCAGCCCCAGCATTTT. Its translation: CASSLSQDQPQHF.

This clonotype was seen a few times. CDR3 amino acids: CASSSAGQTHNEQFF. The CDR3 nucleotides are TGCGCCAGCAGTTCAGCGGGACAGACCCACAATGAGCAGTTCTTC. The chain combines TRBV5-1 with TRBJ2-1; D is tentatively TRBD1 or TRBD2 (7 bases each). Trimming left V 5 bases short and J 5 bases short, with 17 bases between. The length of the CDR3 is 15 residues. Germline V gene data show CDR1 as SGHRS and CDR2 as YFSETQ.

This clonotype has a count of ten or more. The V and J genes are TRBV6-1 and TRBJ1-2; no clear D. The CDR3 loop spans 14 amino acids. Between the trimmed V and J ends, which lost 7 bases and 0 bases, there was a span of 12 bases. In germline, CDR1 is MNHNS, CDR2 SASEGT. CDR3 loop: CASTSPTANYGYTF. In nucleotides, the CDR3 is TGTGCCAGCACTTCACCAACAGCTAACTATGGCTACACCTTC.

This sequence joins TRBV7-2 and TRBJ2-5; 8 positions match TRBD2. The germline gives CDR1 SGHTA, CDR2 FQGNSA. J lost 4 bases, V lost 5 bases, and 6 bases had no gene match. The CDR3 contains 14 residues. The CDR3 here is CASSHTAGGETQYF. The CDR3 coding sequence is TGTGCCAGCAGCCATACCGCGGGAGGAGAGACCCAGTACTTC.

This clonotype has at least ten counts. The CDR3 reads CASSLSGANTGELFF. In DNA form, the CDR3 reads TGTGCCAGCAGTTTGAGCGGGGCGAACACCGGGGAGCTGTTTTTT. The V gene is TRBV12-3 or TRBV12-4, the J gene TRBJ2-2; TRBD2 agrees at 7 bases. CDR3 length: 15 residues. V shed 3 bases and J 0 bases; nucleotides not matched to a gene: 1.

This clonotype came up many times. The chain employs TRBV3-1 and TRBJ2-5, with 9 bases aligning to TRBD2. CDR1 LGHDT and CDR2 YNNKEL come from the germline V gene (reference sequence). V lost 0 bases to trimming and J lost 4 bases; unmatched junction nucleotides: 15. CDR3 length equals 19 residues. The CDR3 spells CASSQDGFLAGGVLETQYF. Here the CDR3 DNA reads TGTGCCAGCAGCCAAGATGGGTTTTTGGCGGGAGGGGTTCTAGAGACCCAGTACTTC.

V usage is TRBV29-1 and J usage is TRBJ1-2; D gene uncertain. CDR1 SQVTM and CDR2 ANQGSEA come from the germline V gene. Trimming left V 6 bases short and J 4 bases short, with 12 bases between. This CDR3 contains 12 residues. CDR3: CSVENRVYGYTF. The CDR3 DNA reads as TGCAGCGTGGAAAACAGAGTCTATGGCTACACCTTC.

This clonotype has a handful of counts. The chain links TRBV30 to TRBJ2-1; D call uncertain. From germline, CDR1 is GTSNPN and CDR2 SVGIG (reference sequence). The CDR3 covers 12 residues. The ends were cut back, 3 bases at V and 8 bases at J, with 11 bases in the middle. CDR3 nucleotide sequence: TGTGCCTGGAGCGGTGGCTCGGATGAGCAGTTCTTC. Its translation: CAWSGGSDEQFF. Full variable domain (rest looked up from reference TRBV30 and TRBJ2-1): SQTIHQWPATLVQPVGSPLSLECTVEGTSNPNLYWYRQAAGRGLQLLFYSVGIGQISSEVPQNLSASRPQDRQFILSSKKLLLSDSGFYLCAWSGGSDEQFFGPGTRLTVL.

This sequence joins TRBV30 and TRBJ2-7, with D hard to call. CDR3 length: 13 amino acids. Between the trimmed V and J ends, which lost 2 bases and 3 bases, there was a span of 11 bases. CDR1 GTSNPN and CDR2 SVGIG come from the germline V gene (reference sequence). CDR3: CAWSKGSYYEQYF. Written as DNA, the CDR3 is TGTGCCTGGAGTAAAGGCAGTTACTACGAGCAGTACTTC.

This clonotype was seen ten or more times. This sequence joins TRBV12-3 or TRBV12-4 and TRBJ2-5; 7 bases fit TRBD1. The trim removed 0 bases at V and 3 bases at J, leaving 16 bases unmatched. The CDR3 is 19 residues long. CDR3 sequence (DNA): TGTGCCAGCAGTTTAGCATCCTTCCGGCCGGGACAGCGAGAAGAGACCCAGTACTTC. Its translation is CASSLASFRPGQREETQYF.

This clonotype was detected ten times or more. The genes are TRBV12-3 or TRBV12-4 and TRBJ2-3; the match to TRBD2 covers 7 bases. V shed 7 bases and J 2 bases; nucleotides not matched to a gene: 9. This CDR3 has 15 residues. The CDR3 DNA reads as TGTGCCAGCAACCCTCGCGGGAGCTACACAGATACGCAGTATTTT. The encoded protein is CASNPRGSYTDTQYF.

The gene calls are TRBV24-1 and TRBJ2-2; 8 bases match TRBD2. Germline values: CDR1 KGHDR, CDR2 SFDVKD. Losses at the gene ends were 10 bases for V and 2 bases for J; bases not matched to a gene: 20. The CDR3 spans 19 residues. The CDR3 sequence is CATSPLGPKAGDNTGELFF. CDR3 coding DNA: TGTGCCACGAGCCCCTTGGGTCCCAAAGCGGGAGACAACACCGGGGAGCTGTTTTTT.

The CDR3 sequence: CAWSVQGRSNQPQHF. The CDR3 DNA reads TGTGCCTGGAGTGTACAAGGGCGTAGCAATCAGCCCCAGCATTTT. This chain connects TRBV30 to TRBJ1-5; D is ambiguous. CDR1 is GTSNPN, CDR2 SVGIG, per germline (reference sequence). This CDR3 has 15 amino acids. The V end lost 0 bases, the J end lost 0 bases, and 9 bases lay between the germline ends.

This clonotype was counted many times. The chain joins TRBV19 to TRBJ2-7, with 12 bases identical to TRBD2. Germline V gene data show CDR1 as LNHDA and CDR2 as SQIVND (reference sequence). The CDR3 is 15 residues long. The V and J ends lost 5 bases and 5 bases, in that order; junction bases with no gene match: 7. CDR3 DNA sequence: TGTGCCAGTAGTGTGACTAGCGGGAGCAGTAACGAGCAGTACTTC. It yields the protein CASSVTSGSSNEQYF. Complete variable domain (other parts from reference TRBV19 and TRBJ2-7): DGGITQSPKYLFRKEGQNVTLSCEQNLNHDAMYWYRQDPGQGLRLIYYSQIVNDFQKGDIAEGYSVSREKKESFPLTVTSAQKNPTAFYLCASSVTSGSSNEQYFGPGTRLTVT.

The chain recombines TRBV18 with TRBJ2-1; TRBD2 agrees at 10 bases. The CDR3 loop spans 17 amino acids. The germline V gene has CDR1 KGHSH and CDR2 LQKENI. Trimming removed 3 bases from V and 5 bases from J; junction bases left unmatched: 10. The CDR3 loop is CASSPRPGLAYDNEQFF. In nucleotides, the CDR3 is TGTGCCAGCTCACCGCGACCGGGACTAGCGTATGACAATGAGCAGTTCTTC.

This clonotype was found a few times. The chain joins TRBV7-9 to TRBJ2-1, with 7 bases identical to TRBD2. Germline V gene data show CDR1 as SEHNR and CDR2 as FQNEAQ (reference sequence). V lost 3 bases, J lost 7 bases, and 12 bases stayed unmatched. The CDR3 sequence is 16 residues long. The CDR3 sequence is CASSFLRAGDNNEQFF. The CDR3 nucleotides read TGTGCCAGCAGCTTTCTAAGGGCGGGAGATAATAATGAGCAGTTCTTC.

This clonotype was seen many times. J is TRBJ1-4 and V is TRBV11-1; D unresolved. Germline CDR1 SGHAT, CDR2 FQDESV (reference sequence). V was clipped by 6 bases and J by 4 bases, with 15 bases between them. The CDR3 loop spans 15 amino acids. The CDR3 DNA reads TGTGCCAGCAGTGCATCGTGGCAGCATAATGAAAAACTGTTTTTT. It specifies CASSASWQHNEKLFF.

This rearrangement joins TRBV14 to TRBJ2-1, with 9 bases matching TRBD2. CDR3 length: 17 residues. V lost 0 bases to trimming and J lost 6 bases; unmatched junction nucleotides: 9. Looked up from germline, CDR1 is SGHDN and CDR2 is FVKESK. CDR3 in amino acids: CASSQDGLAGISNEQFF. For the CDR3, the DNA is TGTGCCAGCAGCCAAGATGGCCTAGCGGGAATATCCAATGAGCAGTTCTTC.

In its sample, this clonotype was seen many times. The chain uses TRBV27 and TRBJ2-7, with TRBD1 matching 8 bases. V shed 5 bases and J 2 bases; nucleotides not matched to a gene: 5. Germline V gene data show CDR1 as MNHEY and CDR2 as SMNVEV (reference sequence). CDR3 length: 14 amino acids. The chain's CDR3 is CASSPRTGTYEQYF. The CDR3 nucleotides are TGTGCCAGCAGTCCCCGGACAGGGACCTACGAGCAGTACTTC.